Listed here are 30 T cell receptor beta chains from one sample, sequenced in a study of tissue T cells after allogeneic stem cell transplantation. TCRdb keeps only in-frame clones here, not all; method: immunoSEQ multiplex PCR. The data show 3,900 or so clones, roughly half seen once. The time point here: mouse harvest day 7 after allogeneic transplant. Mouse grafts combined 10^7 T-cell-depleted bone marrow cells with 10^6 splenic CD5+ T cells. Sequenced input: lymph node tissue. Source of these receptors: a female BALB/c mouse given C57BL/6 T cells with graft-versus-host disease after an allogeneic hematopoietic cell transplant.

On this clone itself: The genes are named according to mouse. The read ends 1 residue early relative to the CDR3; the germline J gene fills the gap. V is TRBV13-2 and J is TRBJ1-3; possible D gene TRBD1, 6 bases. The length of the CDR3 is 14 residues. The germline gives CDR1 NNHNN, CDR2 SYGAGS (reference sequence). V gave up 4 bases and J gave up 0 bases, with 8 bases separating them. CDR3 in amino acids: CASGWTDSGNTLYF. The DNA read from the CDR3 is TGTGCCAGCGGTTGGACAGATTCTGGAAATACGCTCTAT.

In this sample, this clone turned up a few times. The genes are named according to mouse. Read coverage stops 1 residue before the CDR3 terminus; the germline J gene supplies the remainder. The V call is TRBV26, the J call TRBJ2-7; D call uncertain. The CDR3 runs to 10 residues. CDR1 is KGHPV, CDR2 FQNQEV, per germline (reference sequence). V gave up 2 bases and J gave up 6 bases, with 2 bases separating them. CDR3 bases read: TGTGCCAGCAGTCTGGGTGAACAGTAC. Amino acids: CASSLGEQY. The entire CDR3 protein is CASSLGEQYF. The full variable domain, completed using reference TRBV26 and TRBJ2-7, is NSKVIQTPRYLVKGQGQKAKMRCIPEKGHPVVFWYQQNKNNEFKFLINFQNQEVLQQIDMTEKRFSAECPSNSPCSLEIQSSEAGDSALYLCASSLGEQYFGPGTRLTVL.

On this clone itself: Mouse names are used for the genes. The read halts 1 residue ahead of the CDR3 end, with the missing end drawn from the germline J gene. The V and J genes are TRBV23 and TRBJ2-3; TRBD1, the D gene given by the table, was not confirmed from the DNA. Germline-derived CDR1 and CDR2 are KGHTA and FQNQQP. The CDR3 runs to 13 residues. The part of the CDR3 DNA that was read is TGCTCCAGCAGTCAATCAGGGTCAGAAACGCTGTAT. Its translation: CSSSQSGSETLY. The whole CDR3 protein is CSSSQSGSETLYF.

Points on this clone: Germline and genes: mouse. The missing CDR3 end, 1 residue past where the read stops, is filled in from the germline J gene. This chain links TRBV19 with TRBJ1-1, with 7 positions matching TRBD1. Trimming removed 3 bases from V and 1 base from J; junction bases left unmatched: 6. The germline V gene has CDR1 FNHDT and CDR2 SITEND (reference sequence). This CDR3 has 15 amino acids. The covered CDR3 bases are TGTGCCAGCAGTACCCCGGGACAGAGAAACACAGAAGTCTTC. Amino acids: CASSTPGQRNTEVF. The whole CDR3 sequence reads CASSTPGQRNTEVFF.

As concerns this clone: Mouse gene names apply. The sequenced fragment ends 1 residue before the CDR3 boundary, so the rest is inferred from the germline J gene. The chain recombines TRBV12-2 with TRBJ1-2; weak D call: TRBD1 (6 bases). The CDR3 totals 14 residues. V was shortened by 3 bases and J by 0 bases, with 10 bases between the two germline ends. Germline CDR1 is SGHLS and CDR2 is HYDKME. Incomplete CDR3 DNA: TGTGCCAGCTCTTGGGACAATGCAAACTCCGACTACACC. As protein: CASSWDNANSDYT. The full CDR3 is CASSWDNANSDYTF.

In regard to this clone: The germline and genes are mouse ones. The read stops 1 residue short of the end of the CDR3; the missing end is completed from the germline J gene. The chain links TRBV26 to TRBJ1-2; D possibly corresponds to TRBD1 (6 bases). Germline loops: CDR1 KGHPV, CDR2 FQNQEV (reference sequence). The CDR3 contains 14 residues. Trimming removed 6 bases from V and 0 bases from J, with 11 bases in between. The CDR3 protein is CASRPGHPNSDYTF. The covered CDR3 bases are TGTGCCAGCAGACCGGGACACCCAAACTCCGACTACACC.

Regarding this clone: Any gene name here is a mouse gene name. The sequence runs out 1 residue before the end of the CDR3; the remainder is reconstructed from the germline J gene. The gene calls are TRBV14 and TRBJ1-4; D unclear. Germline-derived CDR1 and CDR2 are SGHDT and FRDEAV. The CDR3 spans 14 residues. V lost 1 base, J lost 0 bases, and 4 bases lay in between. Here the CDR3 reads CASSFGISNERLFF. CDR3 DNA, as far as it was read: TGTGCCAGCAGTTTCGGGATTTCCAACGAAAGATTATTT.

About this clone: Any gene name here is a mouse gene name. The sequenced CDR3 bases are TGTGCCAGCAGCTTAGGAGGGGCCCCCAACGAAAGATTATTT. Amino acids: CASSLGGAPNERLF. The full CDR3 protein reads CASSLGGAPNERLFF. The V call is TRBV3, the J call TRBJ1-4; TRBD1 is a possible D gene (5 bases). The read ends 1 residue early relative to the CDR3; the germline J gene fills the gap. This CDR3 comprises 15 residues. V was clipped by 1 base and J by 3 bases, with 9 bases between them. CDR1 and CDR2 from the germline V gene are SNHLY and FYNGKV (reference sequence). Supplemented by reference TRBV3 and TRBJ1-4, the full variable domain reads GPKVLQIPSHQIIDMGQMVTLNCDPVSNHLYFYWYKQILGQQMEFLVNFYNGKVMEKSKLFKDQFSVERPDGSYFTLKIQPTALEDSAVYFCASSLGGAPNERLFFGHGTKLSVL.

To note about this clone: Any gene name here is a mouse gene name. The read halts 1 residue ahead of the CDR3 end, with the missing end drawn from the germline J gene. The chain combines TRBV3 with TRBJ2-7; possibly TRBD1 or TRBD2 for D (5 bases each). V shed 4 bases and J shed 3 bases, with 7 bases lying between them. The CDR3 runs to 12 residues. Germline V CDR1 and CDR2: SNHLY, FYNGKV (reference sequence). CDR3 sequence: CASSWGLYEQYF. Incomplete CDR3 DNA: TGTGCCAGCAGCTGGGGCCTCTATGAACAGTAC.

With regard to this clone: Genes here carry mouse names. Read data end 1 residue before the CDR3 end; the end is taken from the germline J gene. The V call is TRBV24, the J call TRBJ2-5, with D possibly being TRBD1 (5 bases). Germline loops: CDR1 KGHTA, CDR2 FRNEEI. The CDR3 length is 12 residues. V lost 4 bases to trimming and J lost 3 bases, with 5 bases between them. CDR3 DNA, as far as it was read: TGTGCCAGCAGTCCAGGGCAAGACACCCAGTAC. As protein: CASSPGQDTQY. The full CDR3 reads CASSPGQDTQYF.

Only a few counts were recorded for this clone. Gene names denote mouse genes. Read data end 1 residue before the CDR3 end; the end is taken from the germline J gene. This chain links TRBV26 with TRBJ1-4; D is uncertain. Trimming left V 5 bases short and J 2 bases short, with 3 bases between. The CDR3 is made up of 12 amino acids. Germline assignment: CDR1 KGHPV and CDR2 FQNQEV (reference sequence). CDR3 in amino acids: CASSESNERLFF. CDR3 bases read: TGTGCCAGCAGTGAGTCCAACGAAAGATTATTT.

Details on this clone: Mouse germline and gene names are used. The CDR3 end lies 1 residue beyond the end of the read and is filled in from the germline J gene. This chain joins TRBV12-2 and TRBJ2-7; tentatively, D is TRBD2 (6 bases). V lost 0 bases and J lost 7, with 6 bases in between. The CDR3 contains 11 residues. Germline V gives CDR1 SGHLS, CDR2 HYDKME. Here the CDR3 reads CASSLGGEQYF. CDR3 DNA, as far as it was read: TGTGCCAGCTCTCTCGGGGGGGAACAGTAC. Filled out from reference TRBV12-2 and TRBJ2-7, the complete variable domain reads NSGVVQSPRYIIKGKGERSILKCIPISGHLSVAWYQQTQGQELKFFIQHYDKMERDKGNLPSRFSVQQFDDYHSEMNMSALELEDSAVYFCASSLGGEQYFGPGTRLTVL.

This clone was seen a handful of times. Gene and germline names: mouse. The sequence runs out 1 residue before the end of the CDR3; the remainder is reconstructed from the germline J gene. The chain carries TRBV12-2 and TRBJ2-5; the match to TRBD2 covers 11 bases. The CDR3 contains 15 residues. In germline, CDR1 is SGHLS, CDR2 HYDKME. Trimming took 3 bases from V and 2 from J; bases not matched to a gene: 3. The covered CDR3 bases are TGTGCCAGCTCTGTCGACTGGGGGGGCCAAGACACCCAGTAC. Its protein product is CASSVDWGGQDTQY. The CDR3 as a whole reads CASSVDWGGQDTQYF.

To note about this clone: The gene symbols are mouse symbols. The covered CDR3 bases are TGTGCCAGCAGTGCCAGGGGAGACACCCAGTAC. Protein: CASSARGDTQY. The entire CDR3 sequence reads CASSARGDTQYF. This chain links TRBV13-1 with TRBJ2-5, with a weak D call TRBD1 (6 bases). The read stops 1 residue short of the end of the CDR3; the missing end is completed from the germline J gene. With 3 bases removed from V and 5 bases from J, the gap between germline ends came to 7 bases. The germline V gene has CDR1 NSHNY and CDR2 SYGAGN. This CDR3 is built from 12 residues.

About this clone: A far larger clone is one nucleotide away, so this likely arose from a read error. Mouse gene names apply. The read ends 1 residue early relative to the CDR3; the germline J gene fills the gap. The chain carries TRBV13-2 and TRBJ2-7; D uncertain. The CDR3 contains 13 residues. V lost 2 bases to trimming and J lost 2 bases, with 8 bases between them. CDR1 is NNHNN, CDR2 SYGAGS, per germline (reference sequence). The sequenced part of the CDR3 DNA is TGTGCCAGCGGTGACCGGGCCCCCTATGAACAGTAC. It encodes CASGDRAPYEQY. In full, the CDR3 reads CASGDRAPYEQYF.

By frequency in the sample, this clone is large. Gene labels here are mouse ones. The CDR3 is cut off 1 residue early in the read; its end comes from the germline J gene. V is TRBV13-3 and J is TRBJ2-4, with D hard to call. The CDR3 totals 12 residues. The V gene's germline CDR1 is NNHDY and CDR2 SYVADS. The V end lost 0 bases, the J end lost 3 bases, and 2 bases lay between the germline ends. CDR3 bases read: TGTGCCAGCAGTGATGGACAAAACACCTTGTAC. Translating it yields CASSDGQNTLY. In full, the CDR3 reads CASSDGQNTLYF.

Turning to this clone: The genes and germline here are from mouse. The read halts 1 residue ahead of the CDR3 end, with the missing end drawn from the germline J gene. J is TRBJ2-7 and V is TRBV13-3; D ambiguous. The CDR3 length is 11 residues. Germline CDR1 and CDR2: NNHDY and SYVADS. The germline V and J ends were trimmed by 0 bases and 6 bases, with 4 bases remaining between them. The CDR3 sequence: CASSDGVEQYF. Partial CDR3 DNA: TGTGCCAGCAGTGATGGGGTTGAACAGTAC.

As regards this clone: Gene labels here are mouse ones. The read is 1 residue too short to cover the CDR3 end, so that end is filled in from the germline J gene. The gene calls are TRBV29 and TRBJ2-5, with 8 bases lining up with TRBD2. V lost 7 bases and J lost 2; bases outside the gene matches: 2. Germline CDR1 reads MSHET; CDR2 reads SYDVDS. CDR3 length equals 13 residues. CDR3 DNA (partial): TGTGCTAGCACCGGGGGGGCCCAAGACACCCAGTAC. Protein product: CASTGGAQDTQY. The whole CDR3 protein reads CASTGGAQDTQYF.

Concerning this clone itself: The gene names here belong to mouse. This CDR3 is CASSFRGGGAETLYF. CDR3 DNA (partial): TGTGCAAGCAGCTTCCGGGGGGGCGGTGCAGAAACGCTGTAT. The gene calls are TRBV16 and TRBJ2-3, with 8 bases matching TRBD2. The CDR3 goes on 1 residue after the read ends, and that part is filled in from the germline J gene. This CDR3 is 15 amino acids long. The germline V gene has CDR1 SGHSA and CDR2 FRNQAP. The ends lost 3 bases at V and 1 base at J; junction bases unmatched: 3.

This clone was observed a handful of times. Genes here carry mouse names. Sequencing ends 1 residue short of the CDR3 end; the germline J gene provides the rest. The chain links TRBV26 to TRBJ2-7, with 7 bases aligning to TRBD2. The CDR3 consists of 14 residues. CDR1 is KGHPV, CDR2 FQNQEV, per germline (reference sequence). Unmatched junction bases numbered 3, after V lost 3 bases and J lost 1 base. CDR3 sequence reads: CASSLAGGSYEQYF. The part of the CDR3 DNA that was read is TGTGCCAGCAGTCTAGCTGGGGGATCCTATGAACAGTAC.

This clone has just a few counts. Germline and genes: mouse. This CDR3 is CASSRDIQAPLF. The covered CDR3 bases are TGTGCCAGCAGTCGGGACATCCAGGCTCCGCTT. The chain has TRBV26 and TRBJ1-5; possible D gene TRBD1, 6 bases. The read terminates 1 residue ahead of where the CDR3 ends, so the germline J gene completes it. This CDR3 has 12 residues. Germline values: CDR1 KGHPV, CDR2 FQNQEV (reference sequence). Trimming cost V 4 bases and J 6 bases, with 7 bases left between them. The whole variable domain, filled in from reference TRBV26 and TRBJ1-5, reads NSKVIQTPRYLVKGQGQKAKMRCIPEKGHPVVFWYQQNKNNEFKFLINFQNQEVLQQIDMTEKRFSAECPSNSPCSLEIQSSEAGDSALYLCASSRDIQAPLFGEGTRLSVL.

This clone was detected only once. Gene names are the mouse ones. The missing CDR3 end, 1 residue past where the read stops, is filled in from the germline J gene. J is TRBJ2-5 and V is TRBV23; TRBD1 was called by the table and not checked on the DNA. The germline V gene has CDR1 KGHTA and CDR2 FQNQQP. The CDR3 runs to 15 residues. The covered CDR3 bases are TGCTCCAGCAGTGCGTCAGGGTCTAACCAAGACACCCAGTAC. Translating gives CSSSASGSNQDTQY. The full CDR3 protein is CSSSASGSNQDTQYF. The full variable domain, completed using reference TRBV23 and TRBJ2-5, is DAAVTQKPRYLIKMKGQEAEMKCIPEKGHTAVFWYQQKQSKELKFLIYFQNQQPLDQIDMVKERFSAVCPSSSLCSLGIRTCEAEDSALYLCSSSASGSNQDTQYFGPGTRLLVL.

This clone has just a few counts. Germline and genes here are mouse. The CDR3 loop reads CASSQDGGREQYF. Partial CDR3 DNA: TGTGCCAGCAGCCAAGACGGGGGGCGGGAACAGTAC. The J gene is TRBJ2-7, the V gene TRBV2; D possibly corresponds to TRBD2 (7 bases). The read comes to an end 1 residue before the CDR3 does, leaving the germline J gene to fill in the end. The CDR3 is made up of 13 amino acids. V lost 0 bases and J 7 bases, leaving 10 bases between the germline ends. Germline lookup yields CDR1 LGHNA and CDR2 YSYQKL.

Note on this clone: Genes and germline come from the mouse. The read falls 1 residue short of the CDR3 end, and the missing part is taken from the germline J gene. The chain employs TRBV2 and TRBJ2-5; D is tentatively TRBD1 or TRBD2 (5 bases each). Per the germline V gene, CDR1 is LGHNA and CDR2 is YSYQKL. V was cut by 0 bases and J by 3 bases, with 10 bases left in between. The length of the CDR3 is 15 residues. This chain's CDR3 is CASSQEGGGQDTQYF. The DNA read from the CDR3 is TGTGCCAGCAGCCAAGAAGGCGGGGGTCAAGACACCCAGTAC. The full variable domain, in which reference TRBV2 and TRBJ2-5 provide the parts outside the CDR3, is DPKIIQKPKYLVAVTGSEKILICEQYLGHNAMYWYRQSAKKPLEFMFSYSYQKLMDNQTASSRFQPQSSKKNHLDLQITALKPDDSATYFCASSQEGGGQDTQYFGPGTRLLVL.

In regard to this clone: Gene names are mouse gene names. The DNA ends 1 residue before the CDR3 does, and the rest of the CDR3 is filled in from the germline J gene. The gene calls are TRBV26 and TRBJ1-5, with a tentative D call TRBD1 (5 bases). The CDR3 extends over 13 amino acids. Germline CDR1 and CDR2: KGHPV and FQNQEV (reference sequence). Between the trimmed V and J ends, which lost 4 bases and 1 base, there was a span of 5 bases. The CDR3 here is CASSRDNNQAPLF. CDR3 DNA, as far as it was read: TGTGCCAGCAGTCGGGACAACAACCAGGCTCCGCTT.

As to this clone: Genes and germline come from the mouse. The observed sequence ends 1 residue before the CDR3 terminus, with the missing tail filled in from the germline J gene. V usage is TRBV5 and J usage is TRBJ2-7; D is perhaps TRBD1 (6 bases). CDR3 length: 14 amino acids. Germline V gene data show CDR1 as LGHNA and CDR2 as YNLKQL (reference sequence). The germline V and J ends were trimmed by 0 bases and 4 bases, with 10 bases remaining between them. Partial CDR3 DNA: TGTGCCAGCAGCCAAGATTGGCAGGGGTATGAACAGTAC. Its protein product is CASSQDWQGYEQY. The CDR3, in full, reads CASSQDWQGYEQYF.

This clone is medium-sized in the sample. Each gene name is a mouse one. The read finishes 1 residue shy of the CDR3 end, and the germline J gene is used to complete it. The chain combines TRBV19 with TRBJ2-7, with a possible D match to TRBD2 (5 bases). The germline CDR1 and CDR2 sequences are FNHDT and SITEND (reference sequence). V gave up 4 bases and J gave up 3 bases, with 8 bases separating them. This CDR3 spans 12 amino acids. The sequenced part of the CDR3 DNA is TGTGCCAGCAGTTGGACTTTCTATGAACAGTAC. This translates into CASSWTFYEQY. The entire CDR3 reads CASSWTFYEQYF. Using reference TRBV19 and TRBJ2-7 for the parts outside the CDR3, the full variable domain is GGIITQTPKFLIGQEGQKLTLKCQQNFNHDTMYWYRQDSGKGLRLIYYSITENDLQKGDLSEGYDASREKKSSFSLTVTSAQKNEMAVFLCASSWTFYEQYFGPGTRLTVL.

About this clone itself: The gene symbols are mouse symbols. The read ends 1 residue before the CDR3 terminus; that terminus is restored from the germline J gene. The chain employs TRBV16 and TRBJ2-5; no reliable D call. CDR3 length: 13 amino acids. Germline CDR1 and CDR2: SGHSA and FRNQAP. The ends were cut back, 2 bases at V and 2 bases at J, with 5 bases in the middle. The DNA read from the CDR3 is TGTGCAAGCAGCTTAACATCCCAAGACACCCAGTAC. Translating gives CASSLTSQDTQY. The complete CDR3 protein is CASSLTSQDTQYF. The complete variable domain, with remaining parts taken from reference TRBV16 and TRBJ2-5, reads NAGVIQTPRHKVTGKGQEATLWCEPISGHSAVFWYRQTIVQGLEFLTYFRNQAPIDDSGMPKERFSAQMPNQSHSTLKIQSTQPQDSAVYLCASSLTSQDTQYFGPGTRLLVL.

On this clone: The genes and germline here are from mouse. The read is 1 residue too short to cover the CDR3 end, so that end is filled in from the germline J gene. The chain carries TRBV19 and TRBJ2-1; D might be TRBD2 (7 bases). The germline V gene has CDR1 FNHDT and CDR2 SITEND (reference sequence). The CDR3 extends over 14 amino acids. Trimming shortened V by 2 bases and J by 4 bases, and 10 bases separated the two germline ends. CDR3: CASSIGGRYAEQFF. The DNA read from the CDR3 is TGTGCCAGCAGTATTGGGGGGCGATATGCTGAGCAGTTC.

Note on this clone: Each gene name is a mouse one. The DNA ends 1 residue before the CDR3 does, and the rest of the CDR3 is filled in from the germline J gene. V and J are TRBV13-3 and TRBJ1-4; 7 bases are shared with TRBD1. Unmatched junction bases numbered 5, after V lost 4 bases and J lost 5 bases. This CDR3 has 14 amino acids. Looked up from germline, CDR1 is NNHDY and CDR2 is SYVADS. CDR3 region: CASSPGTDNERLFF. Incomplete CDR3 DNA: TGTGCCAGCAGTCCTGGGACAGATAACGAAAGATTATTT.